The 29 T cell receptor beta chains given below trace back to one sample, sequenced in a study of cytomegalovirus exposure and HLA in healthy donors. The PCR was carried out with 60 Vbeta primers and 13 Jbeta primers. TCRdb keeps only in-frame clones here, not all; method: immunoSEQ multiplex PCR. Among about 190,000 clones, approximately 81% were seen once, and the ten largest hold over 3.5%. Material for sequencing was PBMCs. The receptors come from a man aged 50-60 years in good health and CMV-seronegative.

The chain links TRBV11-2 to TRBJ1-2; possible D gene TRBD1, 6 bases. Trimming took off 5 bases at V and 5 bases at J, with 15 bases between the two ends. Germline CDR1 SGHAT, CDR2 FQNNGV. This CDR3 has 14 residues. The CDR3 sequence is CASSHWTASYGYTF. In nucleotides, the CDR3 is TGTGCCAGCAGCCATTGGACAGCTTCTTATGGCTACACCTTC. Full variable domain (rest looked up from reference TRBV11-2 and TRBJ1-2): EAGVAQSPRYKIIEKRQSVAFWCNPISGHATLYWYQQILGQGPKLLIQFQNNGVVDDSQLPKDRFSAERLKGVDSTLKIQPAKLEDSAVYLCASSHWTASYGYTFGSGTRLTVV.

The chain has TRBV11-2 and TRBJ1-2; 8 bases are a match to TRBD1. CDR1 is SGHAT, CDR2 FQNNGV, per germline. This CDR3 has 14 amino acids. V lost 5 bases to trimming and J lost 3 bases; unmatched junction nucleotides: 5. The CDR3 loop reads CASSLGGQDYGYTF. The CDR3 DNA reads as TGTGCCAGCAGCCTAGGGGGACAGGACTATGGCTACACCTTC.

This clone occurred once. The rearrangement links TRBV19 to TRBJ2-3; 7 bases are shared with TRBD1. This CDR3 comprises 15 residues. J gave up 8 bases and V 6 bases, and 14 bases lay outside the gene matches. Germline values: CDR1 LNHDA, CDR2 SQIVND (reference sequence). CDR3 region: CASSPPGTAHVTQYF. CDR3 coding DNA: TGTGCCAGTAGCCCCCCCGGGACAGCGCATGTTACGCAGTATTTT.

The genes are TRBV11-2 and TRBJ2-7; 7 bases fit TRBD1. The CDR3 is 18 residues long. The germline V gene has CDR1 SGHAT and CDR2 FQNNGV. V lost 1 base and J lost 3; bases outside the gene matches: 15. In nucleotides, the CDR3 is TGTGCCAGCAGCTTAGTACGCGGGCCGTCAGGGGGAAACTACGAGCAGTACTTC. Protein product: CASSLVRGPSGGNYEQYF.

The chain recombines TRBV18 with TRBJ2-7; D not resolved. The CDR3 extends over 14 amino acids. Trimming shortened V by 4 bases and J by 2 bases, and 12 bases separated the two germline ends. Germline-derived CDR1 and CDR2 are KGHSH and LQKENI. CDR3 region: CASSLSKLAYEQYF. The CDR3 DNA reads TGTGCCAGCTCACTCTCAAAGTTAGCCTACGAGCAGTACTTC.

Note on this clone: Its ends do not fully match the called genes, so a read error is possible. The chain couples TRBV10-3 to TRBJ2-7; tentative D call: TRBD2 (7 bases). Germline lookup yields CDR1 ENHRY and CDR2 SYGVKD. This CDR3 comprises 13 residues. The CDR3 sequence: CAVSEAGAREQYF. The CDR3 DNA sequence: TGTGCCGTCAGTGAGGCGGGGGCAAGAGAGCAGTACTTC.

The chain uses TRBV9 and TRBJ1-1, with TRBD1 as a possible D gene (5 bases). This CDR3 is built from 15 residues. Trimming cost V 0 bases and J 1 base, with 10 bases left between them. CDR1 and CDR2 (germline): SGDLS, YYNGEE. CDR3 DNA: TGTGCCAGCAGCGTAGGGGGCGTAGCGAACACTGAAGCTTTCTTT. Protein: CASSVGGVANTEAFF.

The chain carries TRBV6-5 and TRBJ1-5, with D perhaps matching TRBD1 (6 bases). The CDR3 is made up of 15 amino acids. Germline V gives CDR1 MNHEY, CDR2 SVGAGI. V dropped 3 bases and J dropped 4 bases, with 13 bases sitting between them. The CDR3 DNA reads as TGTGCCAGCAGTTATTCAACAGGGCAGAATCAGCCCCAGCATTTT. Translation gives CASSYSTGQNQPQHF.

The chain combines TRBV5-1 with TRBJ2-5, with 7 nucleotides matching TRBD1. The germline CDR1 and CDR2 sequences are SGHRS and YFSETQ. The CDR3 spans 16 residues. V was clipped by 5 bases and J by 3 bases; unmatched bases: 13. As DNA, the CDR3 is TGCGCCAGCAGTCTTAGAGCGGCAGGGGGAAAAGAGACCCAGTACTTC. Amino acids: CASSLRAAGGKETQYF.

The V and J genes are TRBV4-3 and TRBJ2-2; 8 bases are a match to TRBD1. Germline CDR1 is LGHNA and CDR2 is YSLEER. V lost 3 bases to trimming and J lost 6 bases; unmatched junction nucleotides: 3. The CDR3 runs 14 residues. The CDR3 nucleotides read TGCGCCAGCAGCCAGGACAGGGAGGCCGGGGAGCTGTTTTTT. Translation: CASSQDREAGELFF.

The chain recombines TRBV7-2 with TRBJ1-3, with 8 nucleotides matching TRBD1. Germline CDR1 and CDR2: SGHTA and FQGNSA. Germline trimming cut 5 bases from V and 2 bases from J; bases unmatched to any gene: 5. The CDR3 has 15 amino acids. In DNA, the CDR3 is TGTGCCAGCAGCCTCCAGGGGGCTACTGGAAACACCATATATTTT. It encodes CASSLQGATGNTIYF.

With regard to this clone: A junction end diverges from the germline sequence, so it may reflect a read error. The rearrangement uses TRBV7-9 and TRBJ1-3; unclear D gene. The germline gives CDR1 SEHNR, CDR2 FQNEAQ (reference sequence). The CDR3 is made up of 13 amino acids. The CDR3 DNA follows: TGTTCCAGCAGCTTAAGAAGGGAGTACACCATATATTTT. It yields the protein CSSSLRREYTIYF.

J is TRBJ2-1 and V is TRBV4-1, with D possibly TRBD2 on 6 matching bases. CDR3 size: 14 residues. Per germline, CDR1 MGHRA and CDR2 YSYEKL. Between the trimmed V and J ends, which lost 4 bases and 5 bases, there was a span of 12 bases. The CDR3 DNA reads as TGCGCCAGCAGCCGCCGGGACTTTGACAATGAGCAGTTCTTC. Protein: CASSRRDFDNEQFF.

V and J are TRBV2 and TRBJ1-2; 8 bases align to TRBD1. V trimming: 5 bases; J trimming: 2 bases; junction bases outside the gene matches: 4. The CDR3 extends over 14 amino acids. CDR1 SNHLY and CDR2 FYNNEI come from the germline V gene. The CDR3 region is CASSYGQGNYGYTF. CDR3 DNA: TGTGCCAGCAGTTACGGACAGGGAAACTATGGCTACACCTTC.

Points on this clone: Other nucleotide sequences from this sample produce the same CDR3. The genes are TRBV7-9 and TRBJ1-1, with TRBD1 matching over 7 bases. Trimming took 3 bases from V and 7 from J; bases not matched to a gene: 2. Germline V gene sequence: CDR1 SEHNR, CDR2 FQNEAQ (reference sequence). CDR3 length: 12 amino acids. CDR3 sequence (DNA): TGTGCCAGCAGCTTCGGGGACAGTGAAGCTTTCTTT. Translated: CASSFGDSEAFF.

The rearrangement links TRBV5-1 to TRBJ1-2; 8 bases match TRBD1. The V gene's germline CDR1 is SGHRS and CDR2 YFSETQ. Trimming took 5 bases from V and 3 from J; bases not matched to a gene: 6. The length of the CDR3 is 14 residues. The CDR3 region has the DNA TGCGCCAGCAGTTACCGACAGGGGTACTATGGCTACACCTTC. Translation gives CASSYRQGYYGYTF.

This chain connects TRBV2 to TRBJ2-5; 8 bases agree with TRBD1. This CDR3 comprises 16 residues. CDR1 SNHLY and CDR2 FYNNEI come from the germline V gene. The V segment lost 7 bases and the J segment 3 bases; nucleotides outside the gene matches: 13. The CDR3: CASTNPLTGGKETQYF. The CDR3 DNA is TGTGCCAGCACGAATCCGCTTACAGGGGGAAAAGAGACCCAGTACTTC.

As DNA, the CDR3 is TGTGCCGTGGGCGTGTCAGTCACCACAGATACGCAGTATTTT. It specifies CAVGVSVTTDTQYF. The chain combines TRBV25-1 with TRBJ2-3; D is unresolved. The CDR3 consists of 14 residues. V was shortened by 11 bases and J by 2 bases, with 17 bases between the two germline ends. Germline CDR1 and CDR2: MGHDK and SYGVNS.

This clone was detected only once. The rearrangement joins TRBV27 to TRBJ2-6, with no clear D. This CDR3 is 13 amino acids long. Trimming removed 6 bases at V and 1 base at J, with 4 bases between. CDR1 MNHEY and CDR2 SMNVEV come from the germline V gene (reference sequence). CDR3 in DNA: TGTGCCAGCAGCCTTTCTGGGGCCAACGTCCTGACTTTC. Its translation is CASSLSGANVLTF.

CDR3 DNA sequence: TGTGCCAGCTCACCCCGGAGATCGTTCGGGGAGCTGTTTTTT. This sequence encodes CASSPRRSFGELFF. The rearrangement uses TRBV18 and TRBJ2-2; D is undetermined. Trimming cost V 3 bases and J 7 bases, with 12 bases left between them. Germline loops: CDR1 KGHSH, CDR2 LQKENI. The CDR3 covers 14 residues.

The chain employs TRBV9 and TRBJ1-6; 7 nucleotides align to TRBD1. The germline CDR1 and CDR2 sequences are SGDLS and YYNGEE. The CDR3 sequence is 14 residues long. Unmatched junction bases numbered 4, after V lost 3 bases and J lost 7 bases. Here the CDR3 reads CASSEGQRNSPLHF. The CDR3 DNA sequence: TGTGCCAGCAGCGAGGGACAGAGGAATTCACCCCTCCACTTT.

The chain combines TRBV29-1 with TRBJ2-3, with 7 positions matching TRBD2. Trimming took 7 bases from V and 1 from J; bases not matched to a gene: 2. The CDR3 sequence is 12 residues long. In germline, CDR1 is SQVTM, CDR2 ANQGSEA. CDR3 sequence (DNA): TGCAGCGGCGCGGGGGGCACAGATACGCAGTATTTT. Its translation is CSGAGGTDTQYF.

The chain uses TRBV7-2 and TRBJ1-2; D gene unclear. Per the germline V gene, CDR1 is SGHTA and CDR2 is FQGNSA. Trimming pared 5 bases from V and 0 bases from J, leaving 19 bases between. The CDR3 contains 17 residues. The CDR3 loop is CASSPRLGRGANYGYTF. The CDR3 nucleotides are TGTGCCAGCAGCCCTCGACTCGGACGGGGAGCTAACTATGGCTACACCTTC.

CDR3 loop: CASSVGSQGIGETQYF. The CDR3 DNA sequence: TGTGCCAGCAGCGTAGGCTCCCAGGGTATTGGCGAGACCCAGTACTTC. The V gene is TRBV9, the J gene TRBJ2-5; D might be TRBD1 (5 bases). The V and J ends lost 0 bases and 5 bases respectively, with 17 bases between them. The CDR3 loop spans 16 amino acids. CDR1 and CDR2 (germline): SGDLS, YYNGEE.

This clone appeared once. This chain joins TRBV18 and TRBJ1-2; TRBD1 matches at 9 bases. Germline trimming cut 5 bases from V and 8 bases from J; bases unmatched to any gene: 12. Germline V gene sequence: CDR1 KGHSH, CDR2 LQKENI. The CDR3 runs 15 residues. The CDR3 sequence: CASSGTGNLNGGYTF. Here the CDR3 DNA reads TGTGCCAGCTCAGGGACAGGGAATTTGAATGGCGGCTACACCTTC.

J is TRBJ1-6 and V is TRBV4-3; tentative D call: TRBD1 (5 bases). Germline CDR1 reads LGHNA; CDR2 reads YSLEER. This CDR3 has 14 amino acids. With 4 bases removed from V and 7 bases from J, the gap between germline ends came to 11 bases. The CDR3 nucleotides are TGCGCCAGCAGCCCCCAGGGTTCAAATTCACCCCTCCACTTT. It translates to CASSPQGSNSPLHF.

Details on this clone: The junction and the germline gene differ at one end; a read error may be behind it. This sequence joins TRBV7-9 and TRBJ2-5; maybe TRBD2 (6 bases). The CDR3 consists of 13 residues. Germline lookup yields CDR1 SEHNR and CDR2 FQNEAQ (reference sequence). CDR3: CSSSLAGLETQYF. The DNA of the CDR3 is TGTTCCAGCAGCTTGGCGGGGTTGGAGACCCAGTACTTC.

V and J are TRBV27 and TRBJ1-5; 10 nucleotides align to TRBD1. CDR3 size: 15 residues. The ends lost 1 base at V and 7 bases at J; junction bases unmatched: 4. From germline, CDR1 is MNHEY and CDR2 SMNVEV (reference sequence). This chain's CDR3 is CASSLFGQGEQPQHF. The CDR3 region has the DNA TGTGCCAGCAGTTTATTTGGACAGGGGGAACAGCCCCAGCATTTT.

The V and J genes are TRBV10-3 and TRBJ1-5, with 8 bases fitting TRBD1. This CDR3 comprises 13 residues. The germline V gene has CDR1 ENHRY and CDR2 SYGVKD. V lost 6 bases to trimming and J lost 6 bases; unmatched junction nucleotides: 4. CDR3 nucleotides: TGTGCCATCAGGACAGGGGAGGGTCAGCCCCAGCATTTT. Protein sequence: CAIRTGEGQPQHF.